Presented here are 24 T cell receptor beta chains from one specimen sequenced in a study of CD8 T cells in Susac syndrome. Reverse transcription of about 0.45 to 1 ug RNA was carried out with random hexamers. TCRdb itself ran the immunoSEQ multiplex PCR reads through MiXCR, one entry per CDR3 protein. The sample lists some 96,000 distinct CDR3 sequences, 95% occurring once. Specimen: CD8+ T cells from PBMCs. The source is a human donor with Susac syndrome.

The chain employs TRBV28 and TRBJ2-7, with unresolved D. The CDR3 extends over 12 amino acids. Trimming stripped 7 bases from V and 6 bases from J, with 13 bases between. Germline CDR1 and CDR2: MDHEN and SYDVKM. The chain's CDR3 is CASTSQVGEQYF. CDR3 bases: TGTGCCAGCACAAGCCAGGTTGGCGAGCAGTACTTC.

CDR3 DNA sequence: TGTGCCAGCAAGGTCATGACTGGAAACACCATATATTTT. It encodes CASKVMTGNTIYF. The chain is built from TRBV28 and TRBJ1-3, with D uncertain. V was cut by 7 bases and J by 2 bases, with 9 bases left in between. This CDR3 is built from 13 residues. Germline-derived CDR1 and CDR2 are MDHEN and SYDVKM.

This chain connects TRBV20-1 to TRBJ1-5; unclear D gene. Germline CDR1 is DFQATT and CDR2 is SNEGSKA (reference sequence). The CDR3 length is 15 residues. V lost 0 bases and J 3 bases, leaving 12 bases between the germline ends. CDR3 in amino acids: CSARDSRLPNQPQHF. CDR3 DNA sequence: TGCAGTGCTAGAGATAGTCGGCTCCCCAATCAGCCCCAGCATTTT.

A remark on this clonotype: At one end, the junction sequence differs from germline, possibly due to a read error. The chain links TRBV3-1 to TRBJ1-5; D gene unclear. The CDR3 contains 14 residues. Germline V gives CDR1 LGHDT, CDR2 YNNKEL (reference sequence). The DNA for the CDR3 is TGTGCCAGCAGTCAAGAGTATAGCAATCAGCCCCAGCATTTT. This translates into CASSQEYSNQPQHF. The whole variable domain, remainder taken from reference TRBV3-1 and TRBJ1-5, is DTAVSQTPKYLVTQMGNDKSIKCEQNLGHDTMYWYKQDSKKFLKIMFSYNNKELIINETVPNRFSPKSPDKAHLNLHINSLELGDSAVYFCASSQEYSNQPQHFGDGTRLSIL.

This rearrangement joins TRBV20-1 to TRBJ2-7, with D possibly being TRBD1 (6 bases). This CDR3 contains 14 residues. V dropped 5 bases and J dropped 3 bases, with 17 bases sitting between them. Germline loops: CDR1 DFQATT, CDR2 SNEGSKA (reference sequence). DNA of the CDR3: TGCAGTGCTTACCACGGGACAACTTACTACGAGCAGTACTTC. This gives the protein CSAYHGTTYYEQYF.

The table lists this clonotype with a count of one. The V gene is TRBV12-3 or TRBV12-4, the J gene TRBJ2-7; maybe TRBD2 (5 bases). The V end was cut by 6 bases, the J end by 4 bases, with 13 bases between. The CDR3 loop spans 13 amino acids. CDR3 sequence: CASSYHLAYEQYF. CDR3 nucleotides: TGTGCCAGCAGCTATCACTTAGCGTACGAGCAGTACTTC.

CDR3 DNA: TGTGCCAGCAAGGGACTAGCGGGAGTCGGGACCGGGGAGCTGTTTTTT. Encoded protein: CASKGLAGVGTGELFF. The V gene is TRBV7-9, the J gene TRBJ2-2, with 14 bases lining up with TRBD2. The CDR3 totals 16 residues. With V trimmed by 7 bases and J by 5 bases, 6 bases remained unmatched. Per the germline V gene, CDR1 is SEHNR and CDR2 is FQNEAQ (reference sequence). Full variable domain (missing parts from reference TRBV7-9 and TRBJ2-2): DTGVSQNPRHKITKRGQNVTFRCDPISEHNRLYWYRQTLGQGPEFLTYFQNEAQLEKSRLLSDRFSAERPKGSFSTLEIQRTEQGDSAMYLCASKGLAGVGTGELFFGEGSRLTVL.

This rearrangement joins TRBV2 to TRBJ2-1; 11 positions match TRBD2. This CDR3 spans 20 amino acids. Per the germline V gene, CDR1 is SNHLY and CDR2 is FYNNEI. The V and J ends lost 5 bases and 0 bases, in that order; junction bases with no gene match: 15. The CDR3 region has the DNA TGTGCCAGCAGTCTCCCCATGACTAGCGGGGTTGACAGCTCCTACAATGAGCAGTTCTTC. Translating it yields CASSLPMTSGVDSSYNEQFF. The full variable domain, in which reference TRBV2 and TRBJ2-1 provide the parts outside the CDR3, is EPEVTQTPSHQVTQMGQEVILRCVPISNHLYFYWYRQILGQKVEFLVSFYNNEISEKSEIFDDQFSVERPDGSNFTLKIRSTKLEDSAMYFCASSLPMTSGVDSSYNEQFFGPGTRLTVL.

The chain joins TRBV29-1 to TRBJ2-1, with D perhaps TRBD2 (7 bases). Germline V gives CDR1 SQVTM, CDR2 ANQGSEA. The CDR3 contains 15 residues. Trimming left V 6 bases short and J 5 bases short, with 20 bases between. The CDR3: CSVRVGGRGHNEQFF. The CDR3 DNA is TGCAGCGTGAGAGTCGGGGGGCGGGGGCACAATGAGCAGTTCTTC.

V is TRBV5-1 and J is TRBJ2-5; TRBD1 or TRBD2 may be the D gene (5 bases each). The CDR3 is 14 amino acids. Germline CDR1 is SGHRS and CDR2 is YFSETQ. The V gene lost 0 bases and the J gene lost 5 bases, with 11 bases spanning the gap. This chain's CDR3 is CASSLGRDLETQYF. The DNA of the CDR3 is TGCGCCAGCAGCTTGGGACGGGACCTCGAGACCCAGTACTTC.

The chain uses TRBV7-6 and TRBJ1-6, with D maybe TRBD1 (5 bases). This CDR3 contains 12 residues. Germline V gene data show CDR1 as SGHVS and CDR2 as FNYEAQ. Trimming removed 8 bases at V and 7 bases at J, with 9 bases between. CDR3 protein: CASRDENSPLHF. As DNA, the CDR3 is TGTGCCAGCCGGGACGAGAATTCACCCCTCCACTTT.

The chain combines TRBV7-9 with TRBJ1-5; a weak D match, TRBD1 (5 bases). Germline V gives CDR1 SEHNR, CDR2 FQNEAQ (reference sequence). The CDR3 is 12 amino acids. V was clipped by 5 bases and J by 6 bases, with 8 bases between them. The CDR3 reads CASSDGGQPQHF. CDR3 nucleotide sequence: TGTGCCAGCAGCGACGGGGGTCAGCCCCAGCATTTT.

In this sample, this clonotype turned up once. The rearrangement uses TRBV5-1 and TRBJ1-5, with D perhaps TRBD1 (6 bases). V gave up 0 bases and J gave up 5 bases, with 12 bases separating them. The CDR3 contains 15 residues. Germline assignment: CDR1 SGHRS and CDR2 YFSETQ. The CDR3 sequence: CASSLDSGAYQPQHF. The DNA for the CDR3 is TGCGCCAGCAGCTTGGATTCAGGGGCCTATCAGCCCCAGCATTTT.

J is TRBJ1-1 and V is TRBV7-9; 7 positions agree with TRBD1. CDR3 length equals 14 residues. V lost 5 bases, J lost 0 bases, and 3 bases stayed unmatched. Germline assignment: CDR1 SEHNR and CDR2 FQNEAQ (reference sequence). Here the CDR3 reads CASSGGQMNTEAFF. As DNA, the CDR3 is TGTGCCAGCAGCGGGGGACAGATGAACACTGAAGCTTTCTTT.

This rearrangement joins TRBV20-1 to TRBJ2-5; 8 positions agree with TRBD2. V was pared by 4 bases and J by 5 bases, with 12 bases of the junction left unmatched. The germline CDR1 and CDR2 sequences are DFQATT and SNEGSKA (reference sequence). The CDR3 is 15 amino acids. CDR3 sequence reads: CSAINRAQRGETQYF. The CDR3 coding sequence is TGCAGTGCTATAAACCGAGCGCAGCGGGGGGAGACCCAGTACTTC.

This clonotype was found once. The J gene is TRBJ2-7, the V gene TRBV12-3 or TRBV12-4; D remains ambiguous. V lost 6 bases and J lost 1, with 10 bases in between. The CDR3 is 13 residues long. The CDR3 region has the DNA TGTGCCAGCAGCGTCGGACGGTCCTACGAGCAGTACTTC. Translation: CASSVGRSYEQYF.

V is TRBV11-2 and J is TRBJ1-2, with D uncertain. This CDR3 is 14 amino acids long. Germline-derived CDR1 and CDR2 are SGHAT and FQNNGV. Trimming shortened V by 5 bases and J by 1 base, and 11 bases separated the two germline ends. The CDR3, as DNA: TGTGCCAGCAGCGCCCCGACGCTTAACTATGGCTACACCTTC. Translation: CASSAPTLNYGYTF.

This chain connects TRBV20-1 to TRBJ1-2; 7 bases agree with TRBD1. Looked up from germline, CDR1 is DFQATT and CDR2 is SNEGSKA (reference sequence). V lost 7 bases, J lost 7 bases, and 9 bases stayed unmatched. The CDR3 consists of 12 residues. CDR3 DNA sequence: TGCAGTGGTAGGGGGCTAAGAACTGGCTACACCTTC. This codes for CSGRGLRTGYTF.

The J gene is TRBJ2-4, the V gene TRBV7-3; D is unresolved. In germline, CDR1 is SGHTA, CDR2 FQGTGA. With 2 bases removed from V and 8 bases from J, the gap between germline ends came to 10 bases. The CDR3 is 13 amino acids. CDR3: CASSLGPQDIQYF. DNA of the CDR3: TGTGCCAGCAGCTTAGGACCCCAAGACATTCAGTACTTC.

This clonotype was seen only once. The V and J genes are TRBV19 and TRBJ2-1, with unresolved D. This CDR3 region has 12 residues. With 0 bases removed from V and 6 bases from J, the gap between germline ends came to 3 bases. The germline V gene encodes CDR1 LNHDA and CDR2 SQIVND (reference sequence). The CDR3 sequence: CASSIEGNEQFF. CDR3 DNA: TGTGCCAGTAGTATAGAGGGCAATGAGCAGTTCTTC.

The chain recombines TRBV20-1 with TRBJ2-1, with TRBD2 as a possible D gene (6 bases). This CDR3 is built from 13 residues. The V gene lost 1 base and the J gene lost 7 bases, with 11 bases spanning the gap. Germline-derived CDR1 and CDR2 are DFQATT and SNEGSKA (reference sequence). The CDR3 region is CSARGLARNEQFF. The CDR3 bases are TGCAGTGCTAGAGGGCTAGCGCGGAATGAGCAGTTCTTC.

The rearrangement joins TRBV12-3 or TRBV12-4 to TRBJ2-7; D may be TRBD2 (6 bases). Trimming shortened V by 3 bases and J by 7 bases, and 10 bases separated the two germline ends. The CDR3 spans 12 residues. In DNA, the CDR3 is TGTGCCAGCAGTTTCCCGGCGGGAGAGCAGTACTTC. Translation: CASSFPAGEQYF.

In this sample, this clonotype turned up once. The chain links TRBV28 to TRBJ2-5; perhaps D is TRBD1 or TRBD2 (6 bases each). V gave up 3 bases and J gave up 9 bases, with 26 bases separating them. CDR1 and CDR2 (germline): MDHEN, SYDVKM. This CDR3 is built from 17 residues. This chain's CDR3 is CASSFPGAAGTVSAQYF. CDR3 sequence (DNA): TGTGCCAGCAGTTTTCCGGGGGCAGCTGGTACGGTGTCGGCCCAGTACTTC.

This chain uses TRBV3-1 with TRBJ2-2; 7 bases are shared with TRBD2. The germline V gene has CDR1 LGHDT and CDR2 YNNKEL (reference sequence). Trimming took 5 bases from V and 4 from J; bases not matched to a gene: 7. The CDR3 is 15 amino acids. CDR3 nucleotides: TGTGCCAGCAGCAAAGGACTAGACGGCACCGGGGAGCTGTTTTTT. Translation: CASSKGLDGTGELFF.